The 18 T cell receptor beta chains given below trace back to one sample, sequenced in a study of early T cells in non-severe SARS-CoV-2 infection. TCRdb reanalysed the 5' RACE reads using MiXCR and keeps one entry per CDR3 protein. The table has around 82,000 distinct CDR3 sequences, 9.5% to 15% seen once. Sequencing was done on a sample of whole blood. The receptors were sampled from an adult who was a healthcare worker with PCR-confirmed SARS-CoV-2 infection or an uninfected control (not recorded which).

The CDR3 is CASSLGQSTGELFF. The DNA of the CDR3 is TGTGCCAGCAGCCTGGGACAGAGCACCGGGGAGCTGTTTTTT. The J gene is TRBJ2-2, the V gene TRBV3-1, with 7 bases identical to TRBD1. J was trimmed by 4 bases and V by 4 bases; bases with no gene match: 3. Germline values: CDR1 LGHDT, CDR2 YNNKEL (reference sequence). This CDR3 comprises 14 residues.

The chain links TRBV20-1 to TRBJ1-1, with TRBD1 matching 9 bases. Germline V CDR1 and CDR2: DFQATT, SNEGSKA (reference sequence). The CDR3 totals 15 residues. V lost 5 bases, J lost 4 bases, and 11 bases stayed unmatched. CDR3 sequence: CSARIPGQGGTEAFF. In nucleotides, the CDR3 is TGCAGTGCTCGGATCCCGGGACAGGGCGGCACTGAAGCTTTCTTT.

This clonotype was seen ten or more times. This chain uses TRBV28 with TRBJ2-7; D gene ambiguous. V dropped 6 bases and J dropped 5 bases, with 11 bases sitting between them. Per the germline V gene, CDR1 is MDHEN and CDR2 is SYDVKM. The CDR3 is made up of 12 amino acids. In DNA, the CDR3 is TGTGCCAGCAGCAGCTCTGCGGACGAGCAGTACTTC. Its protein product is CASSSSADEQYF.

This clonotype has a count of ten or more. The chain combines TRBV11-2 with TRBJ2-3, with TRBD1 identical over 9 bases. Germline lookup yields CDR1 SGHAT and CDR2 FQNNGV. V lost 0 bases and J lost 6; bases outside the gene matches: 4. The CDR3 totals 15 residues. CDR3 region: CASSLDGTGTDTQYF. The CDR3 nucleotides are TGTGCCAGCAGCTTAGATGGGACAGGGACGGATACGCAGTATTTT. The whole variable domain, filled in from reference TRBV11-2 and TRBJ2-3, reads EAGVAQSPRYKIIEKRQSVAFWCNPISGHATLYWYQQILGQGPKLLIQFQNNGVVDDSQLPKDRFSAERLKGVDSTLKIQPAKLEDSAVYLCASSLDGTGTDTQYFGPGTRLTVL.

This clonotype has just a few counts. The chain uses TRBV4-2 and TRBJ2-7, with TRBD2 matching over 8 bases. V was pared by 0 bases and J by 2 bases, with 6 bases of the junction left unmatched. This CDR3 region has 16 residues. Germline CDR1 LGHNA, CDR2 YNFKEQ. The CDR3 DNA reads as TGTGCCAGCAGCCAAGAAACCACTAGCGGTGCCTACGAGCAGTACTTC. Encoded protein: CASSQETTSGAYEQYF.

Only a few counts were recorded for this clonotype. In nucleotides, the CDR3 is TGTGCCAGCAGCTTAGCCCCCCGGACTAGCGGCACAGATACGCAGTATTTT. This translates into CASSLAPRTSGTDTQYF. The rearrangement joins TRBV11-2 to TRBJ2-3, with TRBD2 matching over 9 bases. The germline CDR1 and CDR2 sequences are SGHAT and FQNNGV. Trimming at V came to 1 base and at J to 1 base, leaving 6 bases not matched to a gene. The CDR3 is 17 residues long.

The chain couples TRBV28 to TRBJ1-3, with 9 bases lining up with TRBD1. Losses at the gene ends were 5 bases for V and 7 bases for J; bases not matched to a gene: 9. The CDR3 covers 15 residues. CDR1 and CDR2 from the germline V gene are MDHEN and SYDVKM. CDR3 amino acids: CASSLYGTGMNTIYF. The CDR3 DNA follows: TGTGCCAGCAGTCTCTACGGGACAGGGATGAACACCATATATTTT.

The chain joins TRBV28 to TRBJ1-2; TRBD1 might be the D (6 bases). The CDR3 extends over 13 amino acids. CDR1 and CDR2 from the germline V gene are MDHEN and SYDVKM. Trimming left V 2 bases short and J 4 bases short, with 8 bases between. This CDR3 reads CASSLPGAYGYTF. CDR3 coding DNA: TGTGCCAGCAGTTTACCAGGGGCCTATGGCTACACCTTC.

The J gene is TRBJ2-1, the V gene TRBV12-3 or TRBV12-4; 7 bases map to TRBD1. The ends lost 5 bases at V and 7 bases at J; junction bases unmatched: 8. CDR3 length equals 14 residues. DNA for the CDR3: TGTGCCAGCAGTCCCAAGGGGGCTTGGAATGAGCAGTTCTTC. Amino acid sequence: CASSPKGAWNEQFF.

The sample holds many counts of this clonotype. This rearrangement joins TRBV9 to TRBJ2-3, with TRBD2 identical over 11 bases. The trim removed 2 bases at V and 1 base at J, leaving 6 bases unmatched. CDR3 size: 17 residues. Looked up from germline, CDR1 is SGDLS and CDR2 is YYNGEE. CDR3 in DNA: TGTGCCAGCAGCGTGTTCGGGACTAGCGGTGGCACAGATACGCAGTATTTT. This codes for CASSVFGTSGGTDTQYF.

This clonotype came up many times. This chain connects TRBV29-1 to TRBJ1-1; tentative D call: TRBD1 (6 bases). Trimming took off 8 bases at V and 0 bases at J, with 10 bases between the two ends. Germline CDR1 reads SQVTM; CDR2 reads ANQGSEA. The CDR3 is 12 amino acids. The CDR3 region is CSSQGVNTEAFF. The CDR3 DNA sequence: TGCAGCTCACAGGGCGTGAACACTGAAGCTTTCTTT.

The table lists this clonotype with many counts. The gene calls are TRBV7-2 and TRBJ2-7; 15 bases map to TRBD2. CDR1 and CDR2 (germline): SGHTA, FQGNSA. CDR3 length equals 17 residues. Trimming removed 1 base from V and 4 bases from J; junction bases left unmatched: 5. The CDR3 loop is CASSLVPGLAGGYEQYF. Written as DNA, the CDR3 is TGTGCCAGCAGCTTAGTCCCCGGACTAGCGGGAGGGTACGAGCAGTACTTC.

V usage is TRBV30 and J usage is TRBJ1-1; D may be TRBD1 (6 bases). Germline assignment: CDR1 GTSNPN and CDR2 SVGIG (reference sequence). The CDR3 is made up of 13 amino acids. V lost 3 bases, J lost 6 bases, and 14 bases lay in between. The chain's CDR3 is CAWSLQGGAEAFF. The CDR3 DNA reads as TGTGCCTGGAGCCTACAGGGTGGCGCTGAAGCTTTCTTT.

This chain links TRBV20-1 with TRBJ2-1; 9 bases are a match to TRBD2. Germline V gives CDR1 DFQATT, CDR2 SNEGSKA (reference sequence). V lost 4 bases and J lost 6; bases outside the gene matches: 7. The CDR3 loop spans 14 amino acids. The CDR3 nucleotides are TGCAGTGCTAACCCAGGGCGGGAGGGCAATGAGCAGTTCTTC. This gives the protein CSANPGREGNEQFF.

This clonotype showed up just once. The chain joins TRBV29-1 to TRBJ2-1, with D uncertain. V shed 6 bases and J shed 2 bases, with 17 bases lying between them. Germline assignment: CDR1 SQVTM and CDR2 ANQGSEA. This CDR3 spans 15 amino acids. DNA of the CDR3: TGCAGCGTGGGCACCCCGAGCAACGCCTACAATGAGCAGTTCTTC. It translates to CSVGTPSNAYNEQFF.

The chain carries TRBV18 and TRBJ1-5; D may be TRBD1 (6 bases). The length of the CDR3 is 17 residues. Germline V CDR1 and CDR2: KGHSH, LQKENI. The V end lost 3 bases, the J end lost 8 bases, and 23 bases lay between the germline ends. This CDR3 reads CASSPYMLAGAGEPQHF. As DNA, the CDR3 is TGTGCCAGCTCACCTTATATGCTCGCGGGGGCTGGGGAGCCCCAGCATTTT.

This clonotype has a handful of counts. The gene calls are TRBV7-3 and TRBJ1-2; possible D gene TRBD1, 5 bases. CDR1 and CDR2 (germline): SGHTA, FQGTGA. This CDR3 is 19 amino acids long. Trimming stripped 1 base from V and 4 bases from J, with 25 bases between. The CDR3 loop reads CASSLRTGEGTPTSYGYTF. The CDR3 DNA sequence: TGTGCCAGCAGCTTAAGGACGGGGGAGGGGACCCCCACTTCCTATGGCTACACCTTC.

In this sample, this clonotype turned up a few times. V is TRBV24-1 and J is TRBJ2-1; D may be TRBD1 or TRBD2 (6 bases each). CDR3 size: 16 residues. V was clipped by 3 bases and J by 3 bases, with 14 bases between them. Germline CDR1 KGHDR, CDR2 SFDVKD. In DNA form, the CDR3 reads TGTGCCACCAGTGATCCTGCGGGACATATCTACAATGAGCAGTTCTTC. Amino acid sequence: CATSDPAGHIYNEQFF.